The 10 T cell receptor beta chains reported below all come from one sample, sequenced in a study of shared clonotypes between healthy human individuals. Assay used: immunoSEQ multiplex PCR; TCRdb lists only in-frame clones, some missing. The sample records 1,400,000 or so clones, about 98.5% being singletons. The specimen was naive CD4+ T cells sorted from blood. Subset here: CD45RA+ positively selected. Receptors originate from a man aged 25 to 40 in good health.

The chain uses TRBV27 and TRBJ1-2; D is undetermined. This CDR3 contains 15 residues. Germline V gene sequence: CDR1 MNHEY, CDR2 SMNVEV (reference sequence). Trimming cost V 7 bases and J 2 bases, with 17 bases left between them. This CDR3 is CASTPTGPVNYGYTF. In nucleotides, the CDR3 is TGTGCCAGCACCCCTACCGGGCCGGTAAACTATGGCTACACCTTC.

This rearrangement joins TRBV28 to TRBJ2-7; no clear D. Trimming cost V 3 bases and J 5 bases, with 17 bases left between them. This CDR3 is built from 15 residues. Per the germline V gene, CDR1 is MDHEN and CDR2 is SYDVKM. CDR3 protein: CASSFGEGFLDEQYF. In DNA form, the CDR3 reads TGTGCCAGCAGTTTTGGGGAAGGGTTTTTGGACGAGCAGTACTTC.

The chain recombines TRBV28 with TRBJ1-1; the match to TRBD1 covers 10 bases. Germline CDR1 MDHEN, CDR2 SYDVKM. The CDR3 length is 16 residues. Trimming cost V 6 bases and J 5 bases; bases outside gene matches: 12. CDR3: CASRLRQGAGWTEAFF. In DNA, the CDR3 is TGTGCCAGCAGGCTTAGACAGGGGGCGGGATGGACTGAAGCTTTCTTT.

This sequence joins TRBV6-1 and TRBJ2-1; 12 bases are shared with TRBD2. The CDR3 extends over 20 amino acids. After removal of 4 bases from V and 3 bases from J, the junction contained 16 bases not matched to a gene. Germline V CDR1 and CDR2: MNHNS, SASEGT. CDR3 bases: TGTGCCAGCAGTGGGGGACAGGGCCGGACTAGCGGGGCCCGCTACAATGAGCAGTTCTTC. It specifies CASSGGQGRTSGARYNEQFF.

This clone was detected once. The CDR3: CASSLAGVFYNEQFF. DNA of the CDR3: TGTGCCAGCAGTCTAGCGGGAGTATTCTACAATGAGCAGTTCTTC. The chain has TRBV28 and TRBJ2-1; 10 bases fit TRBD2. Trimming at V came to 5 bases and at J to 3 bases, leaving 4 bases not matched to a gene. The CDR3 is made up of 15 amino acids. Looked up from germline, CDR1 is MDHEN and CDR2 is SYDVKM.

The CDR3 DNA reads as TGCGCCAGCAGAGCCGGGGAAACAGAGACCCAGTACTTC. Protein product: CASRAGETETQYF. V and J are TRBV5-1 and TRBJ2-5; the D gene is possibly TRBD2 (5 bases). The CDR3 sequence is 13 residues long. Germline lookup yields CDR1 SGHRS and CDR2 YFSETQ. V shed 5 bases and J shed 4 bases, with 12 bases lying between them.

The CDR3 protein is CASSQDGLAGAYEQYF. CDR3 DNA: TGTGCCAGCAGCCAAGACGGACTAGCGGGAGCCTACGAGCAGTACTTC. The rearrangement joins TRBV14 to TRBJ2-7; 13 positions agree with TRBD2. V trimming: 0 bases; J trimming: 2 bases; junction bases outside the gene matches: 1. The CDR3 loop spans 16 amino acids. Germline V gene sequence: CDR1 SGHDN, CDR2 FVKESK.

This sequence joins TRBV6-5 and TRBJ2-5, with a weak D call TRBD2 (6 bases). The CDR3 is made up of 15 amino acids. Per the germline V gene, CDR1 is MNHEY and CDR2 is SVGAGI. V lost 6 bases to trimming and J lost 1 base, with 15 bases between them. CDR3 sequence reads: CASSKWGGTQETQYF. The DNA for the CDR3 is TGTGCCAGCAGCAAGTGGGGCGGGACCCAAGAGACCCAGTACTTC.

The V and J genes are TRBV28 and TRBJ1-4; no reliable D call. This CDR3 has 13 amino acids. The V gene's germline CDR1 is MDHEN and CDR2 SYDVKM. Trimming left V 5 bases short and J 10 bases short, with 14 bases between. CDR3: CASSADVRGKLFF. The CDR3, as DNA: TGTGCCAGCAGTGCCGATGTACGGGGAAAACTGTTTTTT.

V is TRBV5-8 and J is TRBJ1-1, with 9 bases identical to TRBD1. J lost 5 bases, V lost 2 bases, and 13 bases had no gene match. CDR3 size: 17 residues. Germline CDR1 reads SGHTS; CDR2 reads YDEGEE. The DNA for the CDR3 is TGTGCCAGCAGCTTCCGGACAGGGGAGACCAGATTTACTGAAGCTTTCTTT. Translation: CASSFRTGETRFTEAFF.